This TCR beta chain comes out of a study of CD8+CD57+ T cells in acquired aplastic anemia. CDR3 and TCR beta VDJ profiling relied on genomic DNA as the template. TCRdb recomputed calls from the reads with MiXCR, one row per CDR3 protein. This table has about 180,000 distinct CDR3 sequences, almost 50% appearing once. The CDR3 has 13 residues. J lost 6 bases, V lost 7 bases, and 10 bases had no gene match. Germline CDR1 SQVTM, CDR2 ANQGSEA. Flow cytometry had shown expanded CD8+CD57+ cells in the patients chosen for sequencing. The sequencing sample was made of sorted CD4+, CD8+, or CD8+CD57+ T cells (not recorded which) from PBMCs. The rearrangement links TRBV29-1 to TRBJ2-7, with 9 positions matching TRBD1. The origin of this receptor is a human donor with aplastic anemia. CDR3 sequence: CSASGQGGLEQYF. CDR3 coding DNA: TGCAGCGCTTCGGGACAGGGAGGCCTCGAGCAGTACTTC.